Listed here is a single T cell receptor beta chain. This sample was taken from a study of PD-1 blockade in classical Hodgkin lymphoma. Using immunoSEQ multiplex PCR, the repertoire was profiled, and TCRdb retains in-frame clones only, with some absent. The sample records about 20,000 clones, roughly 82% being singletons. As for time point: cycle 4 day 1 (C4D1), after 6 weeks of nivolumab. Every patient was affected by relapse after autologous stem cell transplantation, while exposure to brentuximab vedotin was not uniform. The investigators isolated CD8+ T cells from thawed PBMCs using magnetic negative selection. Sequencing used CD8+ T cells from blood, obtained before the fourth cycle of nivolumab. This clonotype was obtained from a human donor with classical Hodgkin lymphoma.

The CDR3 nucleotides read TGCAGCGTGGCGACAGGGGATAAAGGGAACACTGAAGCTTTCTTT. It encodes CSVATGDKGNTEAFF. The chain uses TRBV29-1 and TRBJ1-1; TRBD1 matches 8 bases. The CDR3 has 15 amino acids. J was trimmed by 1 base and V by 6 bases; bases with no gene match: 10. Germline CDR1 and CDR2: SQVTM and ANQGSEA.